The T cell receptor beta chain described here comes from a study of human CD8 memory T cell subsets. CCR7+ PD-1+ TIGIT+ early memory CD8+ T cells with exhausted-like traits constituted the TPEX cells. Healthy donors' buffy coats supplied the PBMC. In each subset, RNA was taken from duplicate vials, each of roughly 150,000 sorted CD8+ T cells. Per the germline V gene, CDR1 is LGHNA and CDR2 is YSLEER. The CDR3 has 15 amino acids. Comment on this clonotype: The antigen remains undetermined.

Study results and limitations: Chao1 estimates suggested higher diversity in stem-like memory T cells than in precursor exhausted T cells. Unlike effector memory cells, stem-like memory and precursor exhausted T cells displayed similarly high diversity.

Scientists made TCR beta libraries using UMI-labeled 5' RACE. TCRdb processed the 5' RACE reads again and assigns one entry to each CDR3 protein, with no DNA. This sample's table has thousands of distinct CDR3 sequences. The source is a human donor in good health. Sequencing was done on a sample of CD8+ T cells from PBMCs. The chain is built from TRBV4-3 and TRBJ2-5; checking the TCRdb D call of TRBD2 is not possible without DNA. This CDR3 is CASSQDPASQETQYF.